Following are 25 T cell receptor beta chains from one sample sequenced in a study of T cells in localized non-small cell lung cancer. The assay was immunoSEQ multiplex PCR, and TCRdb's table has in-frame clones only and misses some. The table shows just over 20,000 clones, with about 83% occurring only once. Sample: PBMCs, taken before any cancer treatment. These receptor sequences come from a woman between 40 and 69 years old with stage II squamous cell lung carcinoma.

This sequence joins TRBV11-3 and TRBJ2-1; D is possibly TRBD2 (6 bases). CDR1 and CDR2 from the germline V gene are SGHNT and YENEEA. V lost 4 bases, J lost 1 base, and 8 bases lay in between. The CDR3 has 14 amino acids. The DNA of the CDR3 is TGTGCCAGCAGCTCGCTAGCGTCCTACAATGAGCAGTTCTTC. Its translation: CASSSLASYNEQFF.

The chain joins TRBV9 to TRBJ1-5; 10 nucleotides match TRBD1. The CDR3 has 16 residues. Germline-derived CDR1 and CDR2 are SGDLS and YYNGEE. Trimming cost V 4 bases and J 6 bases; bases outside gene matches: 10. CDR3 bases: TGTGCCAGCAGCCCCACGACAGGGGGCGCTGGTCAGCCCCAGCATTTT. This translates into CASSPTTGGAGQPQHF.

The rearrangement uses TRBV4-1 and TRBJ1-4; D gene unclear. Trimming stripped 1 base from V and 0 bases from J, with 6 bases between. In germline, CDR1 is MGHRA, CDR2 YSYEKL. The CDR3 consists of 15 residues. The CDR3 region is CASSQATATNEKLFF. As DNA, the CDR3 is TGCGCCAGCAGCCAAGCAACAGCAACTAATGAAAAACTGTTTTTT.

The chain uses TRBV28 and TRBJ1-3; no clear D. With 1 base removed from V and 0 bases from J, the gap between germline ends came to 10 bases. CDR1 and CDR2 from the germline V gene are MDHEN and SYDVKM. This CDR3 has 16 amino acids. CDR3: CASSLSPAISGNTIYF. Written as DNA, the CDR3 is TGTGCCAGCAGTTTATCTCCTGCGATCTCTGGAAACACCATATATTTT.

The chain joins TRBV11-2 to TRBJ1-5, with D hard to call. Germline values: CDR1 SGHAT, CDR2 FQNNGV. This CDR3 region has 15 residues. V was trimmed by 5 bases and J by 4 bases, leaving 15 bases between them. Written as DNA, the CDR3 is TGTGCCAGCAGCGCGATGGGGTTGGGAAATCAGCCCCAGCATTTT. Protein: CASSAMGLGNQPQHF.

V is TRBV4-3 and J is TRBJ1-4, with TRBD1 as a possible D gene (6 bases). CDR1 is LGHNA, CDR2 YSLEER, per germline. The CDR3 runs to 14 residues. V was pared by 5 bases and J by 5 bases, with 12 bases between. The CDR3 DNA reads TGCGCCAGCAGCAGGGGGAACTACAATGAAAAACTGTTTTTT. It translates to CASSRGNYNEKLFF.

This chain connects TRBV7-2 to TRBJ2-1, with 10 bases matching TRBD2. The CDR3 loop spans 16 amino acids. Looked up from germline, CDR1 is SGHTA and CDR2 is FQGNSA. V shed 2 bases, J shed 0 bases, and the junction held 1 base outside the gene matches. CDR3 DNA sequence: TGTGCCAGCAGCTTACTAGCGGGAGACTCCTACAATGAGCAGTTCTTC. Translating it yields CASSLLAGDSYNEQFF.

This rearrangement joins TRBV19 to TRBJ1-1, with D perhaps matching TRBD1 (6 bases). CDR1 is LNHDA, CDR2 SQIVND, per germline (reference sequence). Trimming removed 7 bases at V and 1 base at J, with 10 bases between. The CDR3 is 13 amino acids. CDR3 in amino acids: CASISTGNTEAFF. As DNA, the CDR3 is TGTGCCAGTATTTCGACAGGGAACACTGAAGCTTTCTTT.

The chain couples TRBV7-2 to TRBJ1-1; TRBD1 matches at 8 bases. CDR1 SGHTA and CDR2 FQGNSA come from the germline V gene. J was trimmed by 5 bases and V by 1 base; bases with no gene match: 3. The CDR3 has 14 amino acids. CDR3 in DNA: TGTGCCAGCAGCTTAGAGAGACAGGGGACTGAAGCTTTCTTT. Translation gives CASSLERQGTEAFF.

The chain combines TRBV20-1 with TRBJ1-1; D is uncertain. V shed 5 bases and J shed 6 bases, with 10 bases lying between them. The CDR3 loop spans 11 amino acids. Germline CDR1 DFQATT, CDR2 SNEGSKA (reference sequence). The CDR3 spells CSALNFPEAFF. In DNA, the CDR3 is TGCAGTGCTCTGAATTTCCCTGAAGCTTTCTTT.

V gene TRBV5-8 combines with J gene TRBJ2-1; D remains unclear. The CDR3 runs 17 residues. Germline CDR1 SGHTS, CDR2 YDEGEE. V lost 0 bases to trimming and J lost 0 bases, with 13 bases between them. This chain's CDR3 is CASSLVNQSSSYNEQFF. The CDR3 DNA reads TGTGCCAGCAGCTTGGTAAACCAGTCGAGCTCCTACAATGAGCAGTTCTTC.

J is TRBJ2-5 and V is TRBV7-6; D gene uncertain. CDR1 and CDR2 (germline): SGHVS, FNYEAQ. Trimming shortened V by 3 bases and J by 2 bases, and 13 bases separated the two germline ends. The CDR3 spans 15 residues. CDR3 in amino acids: CASSFAVSKQETQYF. In DNA form, the CDR3 reads TGTGCCAGCAGCTTTGCCGTTAGTAAACAAGAGACCCAGTACTTC.

CDR3 DNA sequence: TGTGCCACCAGTCCTTTAGGGGGAGGGACTCTTAATGAGCAGTTCTTC. Protein: CATSPLGGGTLNEQFF. The V call is TRBV15, the J call TRBJ2-1; weak D call: TRBD2 (7 bases). Germline CDR1 LNHNV, CDR2 YYDKDF (reference sequence). Trimming took off 6 bases at V and 7 bases at J, with 22 bases between the two ends. This CDR3 contains 16 residues.

The gene calls are TRBV11-2 and TRBJ1-2; TRBD1 might be the D (6 bases). The germline gives CDR1 SGHAT, CDR2 FQNNGV. Trimming stripped 2 bases from V and 8 bases from J, with 9 bases between. This CDR3 contains 12 residues. The CDR3 DNA sequence: TGTGCCAGCAGCTTATCAGGGGCCGGCTACACCTTC. Residues: CASSLSGAGYTF.

The V call is TRBV5-4, the J call TRBJ2-2; 12 nucleotides match TRBD2. CDR1 is SGHNT, CDR2 YYREEE, per germline (reference sequence). Trimming took 4 bases from V and 5 from J; bases not matched to a gene: 3. The CDR3 contains 15 residues. Written as DNA, the CDR3 is TGTGCCAGCAGCCCTACTAGCGGGAGGACCGGGGAGCTGTTTTTT. Encoded protein: CASSPTSGRTGELFF.

The chain is built from TRBV7-7 and TRBJ1-1, with a tentative D call TRBD1 (6 bases). With 3 bases removed from V and 2 bases from J, the gap between germline ends came to 7 bases. Per the germline V gene, CDR1 is SSHAT and CDR2 is FNYEAQ (reference sequence). This CDR3 has 13 amino acids. CDR3 loop: CASSLDRNTEAFF. The CDR3 DNA reads as TGTGCCAGCAGCTTGGACAGAAACACTGAAGCTTTCTTT.

The rearrangement uses TRBV2 and TRBJ1-2; no clear D. Deletions cut 2 bases from V and 5 bases from J, with 12 bases between. CDR1 and CDR2 (germline): SNHLY, FYNNEI. CDR3 length equals 14 residues. This CDR3 reads CASSETALKYGYTF. CDR3 bases: TGTGCCAGCAGTGAAACAGCCTTAAAGTATGGCTACACCTTC.

This clone was found once. The chain links TRBV29-1 to TRBJ2-6, with TRBD1 matching 7 bases. The germline gives CDR1 SQVTM, CDR2 ANQGSEA. The CDR3 is made up of 13 amino acids. Unmatched junction bases numbered 2, after V lost 7 bases and J lost 2 bases. The CDR3 is CSAQGAGANVLTF. The DNA for the CDR3 is TGCAGCGCCCAGGGGGCTGGGGCCAACGTCCTGACTTTC.

In this sample, this clone turned up once. V is TRBV7-2 and J is TRBJ2-7; weak D call: TRBD2 (5 bases). CDR3 size: 14 residues. CDR1 and CDR2 (germline): SGHTA, FQGNSA. V shed 1 base and J shed 4 bases, with 11 bases lying between them. Here the CDR3 DNA reads TGTGCCAGCAGCTTAGACCGAGGGAATTACGAGCAGTACTTC. Its translation is CASSLDRGNYEQYF.

V usage is TRBV11-3 and J usage is TRBJ2-1; D call uncertain. V shed 5 bases and J shed 10 bases, with 9 bases lying between them. The CDR3 sequence is 11 residues long. CDR1 SGHNT and CDR2 YENEEA come from the germline V gene. This CDR3 reads CASSHGNEQFF. The CDR3 DNA sequence: TGTGCCAGCAGCCACGGAAACGAGCAGTTCTTC.

This sequence joins TRBV6-4 and TRBJ1-5; D call uncertain. V gave up 9 bases and J gave up 1 base, with 10 bases separating them. The CDR3 has 13 residues. Per the germline V gene, CDR1 is MRHNA and CDR2 is SNTAGT. The CDR3 region is CASNTTSNQPQHF. The DNA of the CDR3 is TGTGCCAGTAACACCACGAGCAATCAGCCCCAGCATTTT.

The chain recombines TRBV11-3 with TRBJ2-3, with no clear D. Per germline, CDR1 SGHNT and CDR2 YENEEA. The CDR3 runs to 12 residues. V gave up 0 bases and J gave up 6 bases, with 4 bases separating them. CDR3 coding DNA: TGTGCCAGCAGCTTAGATCGTGATACGCAGTATTTT. This codes for CASSLDRDTQYF. Drawing the rest from reference TRBV11-3 and TRBJ2-3, the complete variable domain is EAGVVQSPRYKIIEKKQPVAFWCNPISGHNTLYWYLQNLGQGPELLIRYENEEAVDDSQLPKDRFSAERLKGVDSTLKIQPAELGDSAVYLCASSLDRDTQYFGPGTRLTVL.

This sequence joins TRBV5-6 and TRBJ1-1, with D unclear. This CDR3 contains 13 residues. CDR1 is SGHDT, CDR2 YYEEEE, per germline. Deletions cut 1 base from V and 4 bases from J, with 8 bases between. DNA for the CDR3: TGTGCCAGCAGCTTGTCCCACCCCACTGAAGCTTTCTTT. Translation: CASSLSHPTEAFF. The full variable domain, completed using reference TRBV5-6 and TRBJ1-1, is DAGVTQSPTHLIKTRGQQVTLRCSPKSGHDTVSWYQQALGQGPQFIFQYYEEEERQRGNFPDRFSGHQFPNYSSELNVNALLLGDSALYLCASSLSHPTEAFFGQGTRLTVV.

This chain connects TRBV11-2 to TRBJ2-3; D gene uncertain. The CDR3 is 16 amino acids. Per the germline V gene, CDR1 is SGHAT and CDR2 is FQNNGV. The ends were cut back, 2 bases at V and 0 bases at J, with 12 bases in the middle. CDR3 amino acids: CASSLRGGSSTDTQYF. The CDR3, as DNA: TGTGCCAGCAGCTTACGCGGCGGTTCTAGCACAGATACGCAGTATTTT.

V usage is TRBV7-2 and J usage is TRBJ2-3, with TRBD2 matching over 10 bases. The CDR3 extends over 15 amino acids. V lost 5 bases to trimming and J lost 11 bases; unmatched junction nucleotides: 13. Per the germline V gene, CDR1 is SGHTA and CDR2 is FQGNSA. The CDR3 here is CASSREGGAGGMQYF. The CDR3 DNA reads TGTGCCAGCAGCCGGGAGGGAGGAGCGGGGGGGATGCAGTATTTT.